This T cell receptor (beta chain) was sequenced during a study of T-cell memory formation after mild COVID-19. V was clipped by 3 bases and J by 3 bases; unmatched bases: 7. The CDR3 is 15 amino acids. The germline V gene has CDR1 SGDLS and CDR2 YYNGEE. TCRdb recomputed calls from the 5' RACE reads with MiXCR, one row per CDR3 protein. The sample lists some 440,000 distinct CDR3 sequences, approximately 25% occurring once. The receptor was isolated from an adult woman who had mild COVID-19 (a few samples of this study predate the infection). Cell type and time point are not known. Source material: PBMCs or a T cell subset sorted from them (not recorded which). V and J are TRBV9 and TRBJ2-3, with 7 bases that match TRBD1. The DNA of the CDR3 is TGTGCCAGCAGCGCCACCCCAGGGGGAACAGATACGCAGTATTTT. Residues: CASSATPGGTDTQYF. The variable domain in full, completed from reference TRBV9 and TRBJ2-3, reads DSGVTQTPKHLITATGQRVTLRCSPRSGDLSVYWYQQSLDQGLQFLIQYYNGEERAKGNILERFSAQQFPDLHSELNLSSLELGDSALYFCASSATPGGTDTQYFGPGTRLTVL.